The source of this TCR beta chain is a study of cytomegalovirus exposure and HLA in healthy donors. General study results and limits: Despite most TCR sequences being rare, some public TCRs occurred in many donors. Cytomegalovirus-associated TCR beta chains were listed, numbering roughly 150. A later analysis associated 16,951 TCR beta sequences with HLA alleles at a 0.05 false discovery rate.

With 4 bases clipped from V and 7 bases from J, the junction kept 5 bases outside the gene matches. CDR1 and CDR2 from the germline V gene are GTSNPN and SVGIG (reference sequence). The CDR3 consists of 12 residues. Donors consisted of healthy bone marrow donors. Primers: 60 Vbeta forward and 13 Jbeta reverse. Assay: immunoSEQ multiplex PCR; the TCRdb copy retains only in-frame clones and omits some. The repertoire has roughly 160,000 clones, 70% to 85% of them found once; the top ten carry more than 3.5%. A remark on this clone: Antigen specificity is unknown.

The source material was PBMCs. This receptor was taken from a man aged 25-45 years in good health and CMV-seropositive. V is TRBV30 and J is TRBJ1-1, with 8 bases identical to TRBD1. The CDR3 is CAWKADRVEAFF. The CDR3, as DNA: TGTGCCTGGAAAGCGGACAGGGTTGAAGCTTTCTTT.